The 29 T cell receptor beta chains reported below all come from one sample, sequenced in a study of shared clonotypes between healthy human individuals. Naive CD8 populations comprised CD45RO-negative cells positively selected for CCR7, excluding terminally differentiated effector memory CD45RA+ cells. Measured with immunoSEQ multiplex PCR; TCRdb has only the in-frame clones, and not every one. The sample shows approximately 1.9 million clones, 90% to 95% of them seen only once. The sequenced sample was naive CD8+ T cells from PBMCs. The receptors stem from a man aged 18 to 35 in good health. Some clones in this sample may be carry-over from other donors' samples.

CDR3 nucleotides: TGTGCCAGCAGTCCCGCAAGAGTAGGTGAGCAGTACTTC. This translates into CASSPARVGEQYF. The J gene is TRBJ2-7, the V gene TRBV27; D uncertain. Deletions cut 5 bases from V and 7 bases from J, with 15 bases between. Looked up from germline, CDR1 is MNHEY and CDR2 is SMNVEV (reference sequence). CDR3 length: 13 amino acids.

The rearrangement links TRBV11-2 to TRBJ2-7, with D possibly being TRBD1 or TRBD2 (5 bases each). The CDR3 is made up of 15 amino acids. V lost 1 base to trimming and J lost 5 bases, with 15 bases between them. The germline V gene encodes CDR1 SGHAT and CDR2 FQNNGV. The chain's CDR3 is CASSLGGSGFHEQYF. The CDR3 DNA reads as TGTGCCAGCAGCTTAGGGGGGTCAGGGTTCCACGAGCAGTACTTC. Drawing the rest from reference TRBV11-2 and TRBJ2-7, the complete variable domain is EAGVAQSPRYKIIEKRQSVAFWCNPISGHATLYWYQQILGQGPKLLIQFQNNGVVDDSQLPKDRFSAERLKGVDSTLKIQPAKLEDSAVYLCASSLGGSGFHEQYFGPGTRLTVT.

CDR3: CASSLVFTGELFF. CDR3 nucleotide sequence: TGTGCCAGCAGCTTGGTTTTTACCGGGGAGCTGTTTTTT. The chain links TRBV5-8 to TRBJ2-2; no clear D gene. The CDR3 loop spans 13 amino acids. The germline gives CDR1 SGHTS, CDR2 YDEGEE. Trimming removed 0 bases at V and 5 bases at J, with 5 bases between.

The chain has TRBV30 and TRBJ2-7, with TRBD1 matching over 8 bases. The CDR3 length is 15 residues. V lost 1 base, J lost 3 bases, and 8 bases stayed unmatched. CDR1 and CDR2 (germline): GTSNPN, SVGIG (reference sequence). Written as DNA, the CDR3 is TGTGCCTGGAGTGCTTGGGACAGGACTCTCTACGAGCAGTACTTC. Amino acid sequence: CAWSAWDRTLYEQYF.

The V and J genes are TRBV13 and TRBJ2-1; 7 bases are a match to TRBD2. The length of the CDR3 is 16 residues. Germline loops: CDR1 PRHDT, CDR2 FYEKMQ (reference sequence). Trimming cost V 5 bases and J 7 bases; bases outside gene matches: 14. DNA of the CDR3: TGTGCCAGCAGCCCTTTGGGGCTAGCGGCCGCTAATGAGCAGTTCTTC. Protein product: CASSPLGLAAANEQFF.

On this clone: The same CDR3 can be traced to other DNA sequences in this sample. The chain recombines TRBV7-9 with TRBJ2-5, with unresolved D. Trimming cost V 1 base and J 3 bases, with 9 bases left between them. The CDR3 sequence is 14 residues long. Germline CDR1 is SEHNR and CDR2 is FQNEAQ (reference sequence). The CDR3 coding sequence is TGTGCCAGCAGCTTAGTGGGTCCCGAAGAGACCCAGTACTTC. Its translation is CASSLVGPEETQYF.

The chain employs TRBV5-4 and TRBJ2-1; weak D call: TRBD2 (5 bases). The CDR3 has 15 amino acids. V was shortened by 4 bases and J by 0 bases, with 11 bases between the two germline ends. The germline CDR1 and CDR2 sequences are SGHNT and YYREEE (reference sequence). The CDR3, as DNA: TGTGCCAGCAGCATGAGGAGGTTCTCCTACAATGAGCAGTTCTTC. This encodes CASSMRRFSYNEQFF. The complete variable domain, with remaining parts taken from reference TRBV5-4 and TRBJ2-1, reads ETGVTQSPTHLIKTRGQQVTLRCSSQSGHNTVSWYQQALGQGPQFIFQYYREEENGRGNFPPRFSGLQFPNYSSELNVNALELDDSALYLCASSMRRFSYNEQFFGPGTRLTVL.

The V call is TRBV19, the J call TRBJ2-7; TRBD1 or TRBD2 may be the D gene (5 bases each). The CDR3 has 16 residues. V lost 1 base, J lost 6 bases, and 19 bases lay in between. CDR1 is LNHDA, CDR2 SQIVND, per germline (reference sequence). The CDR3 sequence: CASSIAPRVPGSEQYF. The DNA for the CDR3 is TGTGCCAGTAGTATAGCCCCCAGGGTTCCGGGGTCCGAGCAGTACTTC.

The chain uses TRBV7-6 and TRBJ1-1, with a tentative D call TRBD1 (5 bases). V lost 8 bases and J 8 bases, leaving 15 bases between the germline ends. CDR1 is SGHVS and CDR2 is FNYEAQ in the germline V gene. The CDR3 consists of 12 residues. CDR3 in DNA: TGTGCCAGCGTGGGACCGTCCTCGGAAGCTTTCTTT. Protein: CASVGPSSEAFF.

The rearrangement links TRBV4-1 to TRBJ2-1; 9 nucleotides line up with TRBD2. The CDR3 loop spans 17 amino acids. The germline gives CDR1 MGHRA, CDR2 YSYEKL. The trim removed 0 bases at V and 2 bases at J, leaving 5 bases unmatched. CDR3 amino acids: CASSQDIASGTYNEQFF. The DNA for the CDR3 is TGCGCCAGCAGCCAAGATATCGCTAGCGGGACCTACAATGAGCAGTTCTTC.

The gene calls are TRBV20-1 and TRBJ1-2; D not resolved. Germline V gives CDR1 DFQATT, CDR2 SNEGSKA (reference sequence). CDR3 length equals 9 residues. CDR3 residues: CSGRGVYTF. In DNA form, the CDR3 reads TGCAGCGGGCGTGGGGTCTACACCTTC.

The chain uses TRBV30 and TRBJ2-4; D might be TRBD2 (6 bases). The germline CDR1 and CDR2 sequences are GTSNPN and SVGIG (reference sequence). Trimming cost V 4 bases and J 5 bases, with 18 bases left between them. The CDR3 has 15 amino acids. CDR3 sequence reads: CAWTPGLWEENIQYF. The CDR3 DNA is TGTGCCTGGACGCCGGGACTCTGGGAGGAAAACATTCAGTACTTC.

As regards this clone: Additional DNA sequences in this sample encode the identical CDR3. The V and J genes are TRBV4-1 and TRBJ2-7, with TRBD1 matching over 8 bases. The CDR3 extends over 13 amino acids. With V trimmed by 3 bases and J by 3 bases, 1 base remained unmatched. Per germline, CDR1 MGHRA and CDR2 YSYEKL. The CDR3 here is CASSHGQGYEQYF. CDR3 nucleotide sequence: TGCGCCAGCAGCCACGGACAGGGCTACGAGCAGTACTTC.

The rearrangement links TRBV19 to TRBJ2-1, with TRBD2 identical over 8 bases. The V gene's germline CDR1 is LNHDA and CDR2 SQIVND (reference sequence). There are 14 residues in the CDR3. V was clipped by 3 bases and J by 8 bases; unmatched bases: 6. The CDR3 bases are TGTGCCAGTAGTATGAGAGCGGGAGTGGATGAGCAGTTCTTC. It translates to CASSMRAGVDEQFF.

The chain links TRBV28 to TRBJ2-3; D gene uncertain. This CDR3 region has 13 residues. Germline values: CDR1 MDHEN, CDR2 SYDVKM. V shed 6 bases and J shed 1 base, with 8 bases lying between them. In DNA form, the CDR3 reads TGTGCCAGCAGAGGCCCAGGCACAGATACGCAGTATTTT. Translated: CASRGPGTDTQYF.

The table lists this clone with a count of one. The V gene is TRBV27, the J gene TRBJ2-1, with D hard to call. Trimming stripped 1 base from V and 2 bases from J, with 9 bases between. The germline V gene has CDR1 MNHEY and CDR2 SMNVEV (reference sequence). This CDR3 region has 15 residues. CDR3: CASSLLRTAYNEQFF. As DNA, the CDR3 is TGTGCCAGCAGTTTATTACGGACGGCCTACAATGAGCAGTTCTTC.

CDR3 DNA: TGTGCCATCAGTCCCTCACGTAGCGGCAATGAGCAGTTCTTC. This codes for CAISPSRSGNEQFF. The genes are TRBV10-3 and TRBJ2-1, with D perhaps TRBD2 (6 bases). Trimming cost V 5 bases and J 6 bases, with 14 bases left between them. Germline V gives CDR1 ENHRY, CDR2 SYGVKD. The CDR3 sequence is 14 residues long.

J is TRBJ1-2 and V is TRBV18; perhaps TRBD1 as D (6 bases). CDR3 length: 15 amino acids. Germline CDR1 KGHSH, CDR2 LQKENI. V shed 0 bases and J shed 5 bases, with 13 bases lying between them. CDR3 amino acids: CASSPPLGQFYGYTF. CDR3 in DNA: TGTGCCAGCTCACCACCTCTCGGACAGTTTTATGGCTACACCTTC.

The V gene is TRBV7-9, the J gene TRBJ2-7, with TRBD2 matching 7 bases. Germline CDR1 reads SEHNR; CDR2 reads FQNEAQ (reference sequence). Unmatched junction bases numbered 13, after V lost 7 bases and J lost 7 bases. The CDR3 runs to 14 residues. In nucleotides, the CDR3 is TGTGCCAGCATCCCTAGCGGACCCCTGGCGGAGCAGTACTTC. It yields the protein CASIPSGPLAEQYF.

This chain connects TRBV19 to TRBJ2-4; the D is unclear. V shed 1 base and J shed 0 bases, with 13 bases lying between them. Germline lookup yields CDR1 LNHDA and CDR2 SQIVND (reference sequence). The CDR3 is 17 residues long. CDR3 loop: CASSIGREVLAKNIQYF. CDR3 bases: TGTGCCAGTAGTATAGGAAGAGAGGTACTAGCCAAAAACATTCAGTACTTC.

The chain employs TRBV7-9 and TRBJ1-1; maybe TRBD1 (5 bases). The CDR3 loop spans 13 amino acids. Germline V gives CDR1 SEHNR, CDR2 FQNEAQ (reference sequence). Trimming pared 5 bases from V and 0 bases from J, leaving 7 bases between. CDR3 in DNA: TGTGCCAGCAGCCGGGGGGTGAACACTGAAGCTTTCTTT. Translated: CASSRGVNTEAFF.

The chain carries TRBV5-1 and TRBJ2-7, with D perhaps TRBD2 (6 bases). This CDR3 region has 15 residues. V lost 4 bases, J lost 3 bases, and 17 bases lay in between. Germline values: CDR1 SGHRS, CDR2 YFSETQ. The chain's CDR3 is CASSAPNEGGYEQYF. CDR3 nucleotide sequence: TGCGCCAGCAGCGCCCCAAATGAGGGAGGCTACGAGCAGTACTTC.

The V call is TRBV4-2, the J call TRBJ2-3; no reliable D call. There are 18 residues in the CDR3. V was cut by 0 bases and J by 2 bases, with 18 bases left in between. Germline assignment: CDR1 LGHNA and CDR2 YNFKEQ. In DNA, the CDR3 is TGTGCCAGCAGCCAAGATCCCGTGTTGGCGGAAATCACAGATACGCAGTATTTT. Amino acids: CASSQDPVLAEITDTQYF.

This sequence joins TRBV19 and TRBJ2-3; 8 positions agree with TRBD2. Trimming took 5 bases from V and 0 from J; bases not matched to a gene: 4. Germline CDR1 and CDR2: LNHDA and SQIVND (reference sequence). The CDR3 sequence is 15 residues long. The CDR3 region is CASSLIAGSTDTQYF. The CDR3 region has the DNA TGTGCCAGTAGTCTAATAGCGGGAAGCACAGATACGCAGTATTTT.

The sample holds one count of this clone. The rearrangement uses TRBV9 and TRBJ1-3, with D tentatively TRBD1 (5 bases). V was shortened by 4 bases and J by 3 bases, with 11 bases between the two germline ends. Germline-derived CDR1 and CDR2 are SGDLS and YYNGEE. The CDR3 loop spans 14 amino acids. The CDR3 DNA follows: TGTGCCAGCAGCATTACAGGAGTTGGAAACACCATATATTTT. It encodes CASSITGVGNTIYF.

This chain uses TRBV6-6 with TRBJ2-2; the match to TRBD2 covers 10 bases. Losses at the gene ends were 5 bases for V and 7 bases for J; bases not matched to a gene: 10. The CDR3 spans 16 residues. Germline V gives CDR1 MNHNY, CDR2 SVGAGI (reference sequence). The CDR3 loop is CASSRQAGGPNGELFF. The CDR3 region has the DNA TGTGCCAGCAGTCGCCAAGCGGGAGGGCCTAACGGGGAGCTGTTTTTT.

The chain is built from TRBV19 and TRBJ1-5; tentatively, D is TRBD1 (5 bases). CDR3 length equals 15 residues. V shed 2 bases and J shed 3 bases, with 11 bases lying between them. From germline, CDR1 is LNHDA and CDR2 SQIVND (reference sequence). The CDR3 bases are TGTGCCAGTAGTATAATCGACAGATACAATCAGCCCCAGCATTTT. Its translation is CASSIIDRYNQPQHF.

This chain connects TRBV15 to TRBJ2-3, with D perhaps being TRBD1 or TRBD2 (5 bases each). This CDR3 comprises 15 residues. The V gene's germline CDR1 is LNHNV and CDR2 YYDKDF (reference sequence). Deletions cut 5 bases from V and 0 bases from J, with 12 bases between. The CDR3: CATSGRGGSTDTQYF. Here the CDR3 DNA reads TGTGCCACCAGCGGCCGGGGCGGAAGCACAGATACGCAGTATTTT.

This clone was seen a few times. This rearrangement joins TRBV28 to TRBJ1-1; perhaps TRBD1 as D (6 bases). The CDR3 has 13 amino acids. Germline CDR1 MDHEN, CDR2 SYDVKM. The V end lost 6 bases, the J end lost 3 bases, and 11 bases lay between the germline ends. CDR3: CASRVQGDTEAFF. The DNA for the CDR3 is TGTGCCAGCAGAGTACAGGGAGACACTGAAGCTTTCTTT.